This T cell receptor beta chain comes out of a study of vaccination and CD4 T cells after COVID-19. Looking at the study overall: Each participant was administered two doses of a vaccine, which was either BNT162b2 or mRNA-1273. Median draw time for post-COVID samples was 90 to 130 days post-diagnosis (range 35 to 161).

General study results and limits: Going from around 20 to 38, median SARS-CoV-2-reactive clonotypes did not rise significantly.

The Oncomine TCR Beta short-read assay sequenced DNA from cultured CD4+ T cells. TCRdb recomputed calls from the PCR reads with MiXCR, one row per CDR3 protein. Among about 14,000 distinct CDR3 sequences listed, 43% were seen once. Specified treatment: roughly 10-day PBMC culture with coronavirus spike peptide pools or control peptides (ViraFEST assay). Before TCRs were sequenced, ViraFEST expanded antigen-specific T cells with peptide pools. In regard to this clonotype: Its specificity is unknown.

The CDR3 sequence is 16 residues long. Germline values: CDR1 LNHDA, CDR2 SQIVND (reference sequence). The trim removed 6 bases at V and 1 base at J, leaving 8 bases unmatched. The TCR sequence derives from a human donor who had recovered from COVID-19. The V and J genes are TRBV19 and TRBJ1-3; 8 nucleotides agree with TRBD1. Material: CD4+ T cells from blood, cultured in vitro. The CDR3 region has the DNA TGTGCCAGTAGCCATGGACAGGGAAAGTCTGGAAACACCATATATTTT. It is translated as CASSHGQGKSGNTIYF.